This is a list of T cell receptor beta chains from one sample in a study of regulatory dendritic cells for organ transplantation. Generated by immunoSEQ multiplex PCR, the TCRdb table keeps only in-frame clones and is missing some. The sample carries some 35,000 clones, 80% to 95% recorded once. Input material: naive CD8+ T cells from blood. The receptors shown here come from a human donor in good health. CDR3s include the opening cysteine and the closing phenylalanine or tryptophan. The D gene is left open where the match is weak. Only part of the rows carry a size: once, few, many, or a class if the clone is expanded.

v_call: TRBV5-4; d_call: NA; clone_size: NA; j_call: TRBJ1-1; cdr3_nt: TGTGCCAGCAGCCTCATGAACACTGAAGCTTTCTTT; cdr3_aa: CASSLMNTEAFF
v_call: TRBV27; d_call: TRBD1; clone_size: NA; j_call: TRBJ2-1; cdr3_nt: TGTGCCAGCAGTTTCAACAGGGGGGTAAATGAGCAGTTCTTC; cdr3_aa: CASSFNRGVNEQFF
v_call: TRBV4-1; d_call: NA; clone_size: NA; j_call: TRBJ1-5; cdr3_nt: TGCGCCAGCAGCCAAGTTGGCCCTACGGACAGCCCACTCAATCAGCCCCAGCATTTT; cdr3_aa: CASSQVGPTDSPLNQPQHF
v_call: TRBV28; d_call: NA; clone_size: once; j_call: TRBJ2-3; cdr3_nt: TGTGCCAGCAGTCTCCAGTTAGATACGCAGTATTTT; cdr3_aa: CASSLQLDTQYF
v_call: TRBV7-9; d_call: TRBD2; clone_size: NA; j_call: TRBJ2-1; cdr3_nt: TGTGCCAGCAGCCCACTCAGCGGGGGGGCCGGCAATGAGCAGTTCTTC; cdr3_aa: CASSPLSGGAGNEQFF
v_call: TRBV10-3; d_call: NA; clone_size: few; j_call: TRBJ1-1; cdr3_nt: TGTGCCATCAGTGTCCGACTGGGGAGGAACACTGAAGCTTTCTTT; cdr3_aa: CAISVRLGRNTEAFF
v_call: TRBV4-3; d_call: NA; clone_size: few; j_call: TRBJ2-2; cdr3_nt: TGCGCCAGCAGCCTCTATAGGGAAACCGGGGAGCTGTTTTTT; cdr3_aa: CASSLYRETGELFF
v_call: TRBV4-1; d_call: TRBD2; clone_size: NA; j_call: TRBJ2-7; cdr3_nt: TGCGCCAGCAGCCATGCAGGGACTAGTACCTACGAGCAGTACTTC; cdr3_aa: CASSHAGTSTYEQYF
v_call: TRBV29-1; d_call: NA; clone_size: NA; j_call: TRBJ1-2; cdr3_nt: TGCAGCGTTTATATGGACGGAAACTATGGCTACACCTTC; cdr3_aa: CSVYMDGNYGYTF
v_call: TRBV7-9; d_call: TRBD1; clone_size: NA; j_call: TRBJ1-1; cdr3_nt: TGTGCCAGCAGCCCCACTACAGGGGGCTCCATGAACACTGAAGCTTTCTTT; cdr3_aa: CASSPTTGGSMNTEAFF
v_call: TRBV19; d_call: NA; clone_size: once; j_call: TRBJ2-3; cdr3_nt: TGTGCCAGTAGTATCACCCGGGGTGATACGCAGTATTTT; cdr3_aa: CASSITRGDTQYF
v_call: TRBV6-5; d_call: NA; clone_size: NA; j_call: TRBJ1-1; cdr3_nt: TGTGCCAGCAGTTTTAGGACGGACCGGGCTGAAGCTTTCTTT; cdr3_aa: CASSFRTDRAEAFF
v_call: TRBV4-2; d_call: NA; clone_size: NA; j_call: TRBJ1-5; cdr3_nt: TGTGCCAGCAGCCAAGATGTAGTACAGGGACTTTCCAATCAGCCCCAGCATTTT; cdr3_aa: CASSQDVVQGLSNQPQHF
v_call: TRBV4-3; d_call: NA; clone_size: NA; j_call: TRBJ1-1; cdr3_nt: TGCGTCAGCAGTCAAACAGGGCCTAACACTGAAGCTTTCTTT; cdr3_aa: CVSSQTGPNTEAFF
v_call: TRBV5-6; d_call: TRBD1; clone_size: NA; j_call: TRBJ2-7; cdr3_nt: TGTGCCAGCAGCTTGGCGGCTGGTAGTGGGACAGGGGGAATCGAGCAGTACTTC; cdr3_aa: CASSLAAGSGTGGIEQYF
v_call: TRBV28; d_call: TRBD2; clone_size: few; j_call: TRBJ2-7; cdr3_nt: TGTGCCAGCAGTTTATCCGGGACTAGCGGGCTGAGATCCTACGAGCAGTACTTC; cdr3_aa: CASSLSGTSGLRSYEQYF
v_call: TRBV5-8; d_call: NA; clone_size: NA; j_call: TRBJ2-3; cdr3_nt: TGTGCCAGCAGCTTAATGAGTACAGATACGCAGTATTTT; cdr3_aa: CASSLMSTDTQYF
v_call: TRBV5-5; d_call: TRBD1; clone_size: NA; j_call: TRBJ2-3; cdr3_nt: TGTGCCAGCAGCTCGACAGGGAAGGGGGCAGATACGCAGTATTTT; cdr3_aa: CASSSTGKGADTQYF
v_call: TRBV27; d_call: NA; clone_size: NA; j_call: TRBJ2-1; cdr3_nt: TGTGCCAGCAGTTTATCTTCGTATGAGCAGTTCTTC; cdr3_aa: CASSLSSYEQFF
v_call: TRBV19; d_call: TRBD2; clone_size: NA; j_call: TRBJ2-7; cdr3_nt: TGTGCCAGTAGTCCCCGGACTAGCTCCTACGAGCAGTACTTC; cdr3_aa: CASSPRTSSYEQYF
v_call: TRBV7-9; d_call: TRBD1; clone_size: NA; j_call: TRBJ1-2; cdr3_nt: TGTGCCAGCAGCATAGGAGAGGGACAGGCGCTCTATGGCTACACCTTC; cdr3_aa: CASSIGEGQALYGYTF
v_call: TRBV7-8; d_call: NA; clone_size: NA; j_call: TRBJ1-2; cdr3_nt: TGTGCCAGCAGCCGCTATAAGACTGGGTTGAGTGATGGCTACACCTTC; cdr3_aa: CASSRYKTGLSDGYTF
v_call: TRBV27; d_call: NA; clone_size: NA; j_call: TRBJ2-3; cdr3_nt: TGTGCCAGCAGTTTCCTCTCGGAGGGGGCGAGAGGAGATACGCAGTATTTT; cdr3_aa: CASSFLSEGARGDTQYF
v_call: TRBV27; d_call: NA; clone_size: NA; j_call: TRBJ2-3; cdr3_nt: TGTGCCAGCGGTCCACGGACAGCACACACAGATACGCAGTATTTT; cdr3_aa: CASGPRTAHTDTQYF
v_call: TRBV28; d_call: TRBD2; clone_size: NA; j_call: TRBJ2-3; cdr3_nt: TGTGCCGCGACGCAGGCGGGAGGGCCAGCAGATACGCAGTATTTT; cdr3_aa: CAATQAGGPADTQYF
v_call: TRBV15; d_call: NA; clone_size: NA; j_call: TRBJ1-1; cdr3_nt: TGTGCCACCAGCAGAGCCTACACTGAAGCTTTCTTT; cdr3_aa: CATSRAYTEAFF
v_call: TRBV6-6; d_call: NA; clone_size: NA; j_call: TRBJ2-1; cdr3_nt: TGTGCCAGCACCTACGGGGACTCTTGGGGTGAGCAGTTCTTC; cdr3_aa: CASTYGDSWGEQFF
v_call: TRBV4-1; d_call: NA; clone_size: NA; j_call: TRBJ2-1; cdr3_nt: TGCGCCAGCAGCCAAGAGGACACGTACAATGAGCAGTTCTTC; cdr3_aa: CASSQEDTYNEQFF
v_call: TRBV5-6; d_call: NA; clone_size: NA; j_call: TRBJ2-1; cdr3_nt: TGTGCCAGCAGCTTCTGGACTATCTACAATGAGCAGTTCTTC; cdr3_aa: CASSFWTIYNEQFF
v_call: TRBV15; d_call: NA; clone_size: NA; j_call: TRBJ1-4; cdr3_nt: TGTGCCACCAGCAGCAGGGACCAGAATGAAAAACTGTTTTTT; cdr3_aa: CATSSRDQNEKLFF
v_call: TRBV19; d_call: NA; clone_size: NA; j_call: TRBJ2-7; cdr3_nt: TGTGCCAGTAGTCCAGGGATGTCCTACGAGCAGTACTTC; cdr3_aa: CASSPGMSYEQYF
v_call: TRBV28; d_call: NA; clone_size: NA; j_call: TRBJ2-6; cdr3_nt: TGTGCCAGCAGTCCCTACACCTCTGGGGCCAACGTCCTGACTTTC; cdr3_aa: CASSPYTSGANVLTF
v_call: TRBV7-2; d_call: TRBD1; clone_size: NA; j_call: TRBJ2-3; cdr3_nt: TGTGCCAGCAGCGAACCGGGACAGGGGCGCACAGATACGCAGTATTTT; cdr3_aa: CASSEPGQGRTDTQYF
v_call: TRBV27; d_call: TRBD1; clone_size: once; j_call: TRBJ2-7; cdr3_nt: TGTGCCAGCAGTTTTTCCGGGACAGGGCTCCGTGTGAGGGACTTC; cdr3_aa: CASSFSGTGLRVRDF
v_call: TRBV5-6; d_call: NA; clone_size: NA; j_call: TRBJ1-5; cdr3_nt: TGTGCCAGCAGCGCCGACCATCAGCCCCAGCATTTT; cdr3_aa: CASSADHQPQHF